This T cell receptor (beta chain) was captured by sequencing in a study of tumor-infiltrating lymphocytes in localized non-small cell lung cancer. Study findings and constraints: T-cell fraction did not differ between immunotypes IM1 and IM2. No link was found between tumor T-cell fraction and recurrence-free survival. Only some patients had TCR sequencing, depending on available tissue.

Produced via immunoSEQ multiplex PCR; TCRdb's table is partial and in-frame only. This repertoire shows about 12,000 clones, more than 70% found once; its top ten account for approximately 12%. Regarding this clone: Its antigen is unknown.

Trimming cost V 2 bases and J 1 base; bases outside gene matches: 6. This CDR3 has 16 amino acids. Germline CDR1 and CDR2: SGHRS and YFSETQ. J is TRBJ1-1 and V is TRBV5-1; 9 bases map to TRBD1. This receptor was taken from a human donor with non-small cell lung cancer. The specimen was lung tumor tissue. Here the CDR3 DNA reads TGCGCCAGCAGCTTAGGACAGGGGAACGAGAACACTGAAGCTTTCTTT. Amino acids: CASSLGQGNENTEAFF.